The 30 T cell receptor beta chains given below trace back to one sample, sequenced in a study of control samples from healthy donors and cancer patients. The method was immunoSEQ multiplex PCR; TCRdb's version includes in-frame clones alone and lacks a portion of them. The repertoire includes tens of thousands of clones, 80% to 90% of them detected once, and under 2.5% sits in the top ten. Sample: PBMCs. These receptors came from a woman aged 55-69 years with head and neck cancer.

V gene TRBV11-1 combines with J gene TRBJ2-5; TRBD2 aligns across 11 bases. The CDR3 is 16 amino acids. Losses at the gene ends were 5 bases for V and 3 bases for J; bases not matched to a gene: 8. CDR1 SGHAT and CDR2 FQDESV come from the germline V gene (reference sequence). The CDR3 DNA follows: TGTGCCAGCAGCCCTTGGACTAGCGGGTCTAAAGAGACCCAGTACTTC. Protein product: CASSPWTSGSKETQYF.

This chain connects TRBV2 to TRBJ2-5, with 7 bases identical to TRBD1. This CDR3 is built from 17 residues. Germline CDR1 is SNHLY and CDR2 is FYNNEI. The ends lost 7 bases at V and 0 bases at J; junction bases unmatched: 14. CDR3: CASTLLPGTAYQETQYF. Written as DNA, the CDR3 is TGTGCCAGCACCCTACTCCCGGGGACAGCGTACCAAGAGACCCAGTACTTC. The entire variable domain, with the rest obtained from reference TRBV2 and TRBJ2-5, is as follows: EPEVTQTPSHQVTQMGQEVILRCVPISNHLYFYWYRQILGQKVEFLVSFYNNEISEKSEIFDDQFSVERPDGSNFTLKIRSTKLEDSAMYFCASTLLPGTAYQETQYFGPGTRLLVL.

The J gene is TRBJ1-3, the V gene TRBV25-1; TRBD1 matches at 8 bases. Trimming took 4 bases from V and 6 from J; bases not matched to a gene: 2. Germline CDR1 MGHDK, CDR2 SYGVNS. This CDR3 comprises 13 residues. The CDR3 nucleotides are TGTGCCAGCAGTGCAGGGGGCAAAAACACCATATATTTT. As protein: CASSAGGKNTIYF.

CDR3 residues: CASKTGTSGYNEQFF. The CDR3 DNA follows: TGTGCCAGTAAAACCGGGACTAGCGGCTACAATGAGCAGTTCTTC. The rearrangement joins TRBV19 to TRBJ2-1; TRBD2 aligns across 11 bases. In germline, CDR1 is LNHDA, CDR2 SQIVND (reference sequence). The length of the CDR3 is 15 residues. The ends lost 7 bases at V and 3 bases at J; junction bases unmatched: 5. Supplemented by reference TRBV19 and TRBJ2-1, the full variable domain reads DGGITQSPKYLFRKEGQNVTLSCEQNLNHDAMYWYRQDPGQGLRLIYYSQIVNDFQKGDIAEGYSVSREKKESFPLTVTSAQKNPTAFYLCASKTGTSGYNEQFFGPGTRLTVL.

The chain has TRBV6-1 and TRBJ1-5; 11 positions match TRBD1. Germline V lookup: CDR1 MNHNS, CDR2 SASEGT. J was trimmed by 5 bases and V by 2 bases; bases with no gene match: 5. The CDR3 sequence is 16 residues long. CDR3 in amino acids: CASSEYGTGGHQPQHF. As DNA, the CDR3 is TGTGCCAGCAGTGAATATGGGACAGGGGGTCATCAGCCCCAGCATTTT.

CDR3 loop: CASSPSYNEQFF. CDR3 sequence (DNA): TGTGCCAGCTCACCCTCCTACAATGAGCAGTTCTTC. The chain carries TRBV18 and TRBJ2-1; unclear D gene. The germline V gene encodes CDR1 KGHSH and CDR2 LQKENI. V lost 3 bases and J 0 bases, leaving 0 bases between the germline ends. The length of the CDR3 is 12 residues.

Only one count was recorded for this clone. The chain employs TRBV18 and TRBJ2-2; 7 nucleotides align to TRBD1. Per germline, CDR1 KGHSH and CDR2 LQKENI. The CDR3 contains 15 residues. J lost 2 bases, V lost 4 bases, and 4 bases had no gene match. The CDR3 coding sequence is TGTGCCAGCTCACGACAGGGTGTCAACACCGGGGAGCTGTTTTTT. Its protein is CASSRQGVNTGELFF.

The V and J genes are TRBV5-1 and TRBJ2-5; 16 bases are a match to TRBD2. The J segment lost 5 bases and the V segment lost 1 base, leaving 5 bases of the junction unmatched. Per the germline V gene, CDR1 is SGHRS and CDR2 is YFSETQ. This CDR3 comprises 17 residues. The CDR3 region is CASSLMGLAGGRETQYF. The DNA of the CDR3 is TGCGCCAGCAGCTTGATGGGACTAGCGGGAGGGCGGGAGACCCAGTACTTC. The full variable domain, rest sourced from reference TRBV5-1 and TRBJ2-5, is KAGVTQTPRYLIKTRGQQVTLSCSPISGHRSVSWYQQTPGQGLQFLFEYFSETQRNKGNFPGRFSGRQFSNSRSEMNVSTLELGDSALYLCASSLMGLAGGRETQYFGPGTRLLVL.

This chain links TRBV19 with TRBJ2-1; TRBD2 aligns across 12 bases. This CDR3 spans 18 amino acids. The germline V gene encodes CDR1 LNHDA and CDR2 SQIVND (reference sequence). The V segment lost 3 bases and the J segment 4 bases; nucleotides outside the gene matches: 10. DNA of the CDR3: TGTGCCAGTAGTATTTTTAGGACTAGCGGGACCTCTTACAATGAGCAGTTCTTC. It translates to CASSIFRTSGTSYNEQFF.

The chain couples TRBV5-1 to TRBJ2-7; TRBD2 aligns across 14 bases. Trimming at V came to 0 bases and at J to 7 bases, leaving 9 bases not matched to a gene. The germline V gene has CDR1 SGHRS and CDR2 YFSETQ. CDR3 size: 17 residues. The CDR3 region has the DNA TGCGCCAGCAGCTTGGAGGGGGGACTAGCGGGAGTCCGGGAGCAGTACTTC. Protein product: CASSLEGGLAGVREQYF. The full variable domain, in which reference TRBV5-1 and TRBJ2-7 provide the parts outside the CDR3, is KAGVTQTPRYLIKTRGQQVTLSCSPISGHRSVSWYQQTPGQGLQFLFEYFSETQRNKGNFPGRFSGRQFSNSRSEMNVSTLELGDSALYLCASSLEGGLAGVREQYFGPGTRLTVT.

This clone came up once. The chain carries TRBV29-1 and TRBJ1-4, with unresolved D. CDR1 is SQVTM and CDR2 is ANQGSEA in the germline V gene. Trimming left V 5 bases short and J 5 bases short, with 9 bases between. The CDR3 consists of 12 residues. The CDR3 sequence is CSVQLGNEKLFF. The CDR3 DNA sequence: TGCAGCGTTCAGCTAGGGAATGAAAAACTGTTTTTT.

The chain employs TRBV25-1 and TRBJ1-5; D gene unclear. This CDR3 region has 14 residues. Germline V CDR1 and CDR2: MGHDK, SYGVNS. Trimming removed 4 bases at V and 3 bases at J, with 10 bases between. CDR3 in DNA: TGTGCCAGCAGTGGTTCTGTAGACAATCAGCCCCAGCATTTT. Its protein product is CASSGSVDNQPQHF.

The V gene is TRBV28, the J gene TRBJ1-1; the D gene is possibly TRBD1 (5 bases). The CDR3 totals 15 residues. Germline V gene sequence: CDR1 MDHEN, CDR2 SYDVKM. V was trimmed by 10 bases and J by 1 base, leaving 19 bases between them. CDR3 in DNA: TGTGCCACCACGATACCAGGGCAGAGGAACACTGAAGCTTTCTTT. This translates into CATTIPGQRNTEAFF.

This clone appeared once. This sequence joins TRBV6-5 and TRBJ2-2; possible D gene TRBD1, 5 bases. Trimming stripped 0 bases from V and 7 bases from J, with 15 bases between. The CDR3 sequence is 16 residues long. Germline assignment: CDR1 MNHEY and CDR2 SVGAGI. CDR3 nucleotide sequence: TGTGCCAGCAGTTACTCGAATGATCCAGGGATCGGGGAGCTGTTTTTT. It encodes CASSYSNDPGIGELFF.

The chain is built from TRBV7-2 and TRBJ1-3; 12 bases fit TRBD1. This CDR3 is built from 17 residues. CDR1 is SGHTA and CDR2 is FQGNSA in the germline V gene. J was trimmed by 2 bases and V by 1 base; bases with no gene match: 3. The CDR3 nucleotides are TGTGCCAGCAGCTTAGGGGGACAGGGGGCGACTGGAAACACCATATATTTT. Protein: CASSLGGQGATGNTIYF.

The V call is TRBV6-2 or TRBV6-3, the J call TRBJ2-3; D call uncertain. There are 15 residues in the CDR3. The germline V gene encodes CDR1 MNHEY and CDR2 SVGEGT. V shed 4 bases and J shed 1 base, with 12 bases lying between them. The DNA of the CDR3 is TGTGCCAGCAGTTCCCCAGGTCTCGGCACAGATACGCAGTATTTT. It encodes CASSSPGLGTDTQYF.

This chain links TRBV7-9 with TRBJ2-3, with 8 bases identical to TRBD2. The CDR3 has 16 amino acids. Germline V gene data show CDR1 as SEHNR and CDR2 as FQNEAQ (reference sequence). V was clipped by 0 bases and J by 2 bases; unmatched bases: 4. For the CDR3, the DNA is TGTGCCAGCAGCTTAGCTACTAGCGGCTTCACAGATACGCAGTATTTT. It yields the protein CASSLATSGFTDTQYF.

The chain employs TRBV30 and TRBJ1-4, with D possibly matching TRBD1 (5 bases). In germline, CDR1 is GTSNPN, CDR2 SVGIG (reference sequence). V lost 2 bases and J 2 bases, leaving 6 bases between the germline ends. There are 13 residues in the CDR3. CDR3 loop: CAWSYRTNEKLFF. DNA of the CDR3: TGTGCCTGGAGTTACAGGACTAATGAAAAACTGTTTTTT.

The J gene is TRBJ2-3, the V gene TRBV29-1; the D gene is possibly TRBD2 (6 bases). The CDR3 totals 13 residues. Germline V gene sequence: CDR1 SQVTM, CDR2 ANQGSEA. V was trimmed by 5 bases and J by 2 bases, leaving 11 bases between them. As DNA, the CDR3 is TGCAGCGTTTTAGCGGAGTTCACAGATACGCAGTATTTT. Translated, it gives CSVLAEFTDTQYF.

The V gene is TRBV5-1, the J gene TRBJ1-1; D uncertain. This CDR3 spans 12 amino acids. Trimming left V 5 bases short and J 1 base short, with 6 bases between. Germline V gives CDR1 SGHRS, CDR2 YFSETQ. CDR3 in amino acids: CASRAQNTEAFF. DNA of the CDR3: TGCGCCAGCAGGGCTCAGAACACTGAAGCTTTCTTT. The full variable domain, with the rest looked up from reference TRBV5-1 and TRBJ1-1, is KAGVTQTPRYLIKTRGQQVTLSCSPISGHRSVSWYQQTPGQGLQFLFEYFSETQRNKGNFPGRFSGRQFSNSRSEMNVSTLELGDSALYLCASRAQNTEAFFGQGTRLTVV.

In DNA, the CDR3 is TGTGCCAGCAGCCAAGATACTAGCGGCTATGAGCAGTTCTTC. Its protein is CASSQDTSGYEQFF. The chain links TRBV3-1 (or the pseudogene TRBV3-2) to TRBJ2-1, with 8 nucleotides matching TRBD2. V lost 0 bases to trimming and J lost 8 bases; unmatched junction nucleotides: 3. The CDR3 extends over 14 amino acids. The germline V gene has CDR1 LGHDT and CDR2 YNNKEL (reference sequence).

V is TRBV4-2 and J is TRBJ2-3; weak D call: TRBD2 (6 bases). Between the trimmed V and J ends, which lost 0 bases and 3 bases, there was a span of 13 bases. CDR3 length: 16 residues. Looked up from germline, CDR1 is LGHNA and CDR2 is YNFKEQ. The CDR3 spells CASSQEVAEGTDTQYF. The CDR3 DNA sequence: TGTGCCAGCAGCCAAGAGGTCGCGGAGGGGACAGATACGCAGTATTTT.

This clone occurred once. This chain uses TRBV6-1 with TRBJ1-1, with D possibly TRBD1 on 5 matching bases. Between the trimmed V and J ends, which lost 0 bases and 10 bases, there was a span of 21 bases. CDR3 length equals 16 residues. Germline assignment: CDR1 MNHNS and CDR2 SASEGT. CDR3 amino acids: CASSEAGGTYIGGAFF. Written as DNA, the CDR3 is TGTGCCAGCAGTGAAGCGGGAGGGACCTACATCGGCGGAGCTTTCTTT.

The genes are TRBV13 and TRBJ2-1, with TRBD2 identical over 13 bases. Trimming removed 5 bases from V and 8 bases from J; junction bases left unmatched: 6. The CDR3 is made up of 15 amino acids. Germline CDR1 PRHDT, CDR2 FYEKMQ (reference sequence). CDR3 sequence: CASSQLAGGPYEQFF. DNA of the CDR3: TGTGCCAGCAGCCAACTAGCGGGAGGGCCATATGAGCAGTTCTTC.

The chain couples TRBV18 to TRBJ2-2; TRBD1 agrees at 12 bases. Germline CDR1 and CDR2: KGHSH and LQKENI. Trimming removed 8 bases from V and 6 bases from J; junction bases left unmatched: 7. The CDR3 covers 15 residues. CDR3: CASLYGTGGSGELFF. Here the CDR3 DNA reads TGTGCCAGCCTATACGGGACAGGGGGCTCCGGGGAGCTGTTTTTT. The whole variable domain, filled in from reference TRBV18 and TRBJ2-2, reads NAGVMQNPRHLVRRRGQEARLRCSPMKGHSHVYWYRQLPEEGLKFMVYLQKENIIDESGMPKERFSAEFPKEGPSILRIQQVVRGDSAAYFCASLYGTGGSGELFFGEGSRLTVL.

On this clone: At one end, the junction sequence differs from germline, possibly due to a read error. V is TRBV30 and J is TRBJ2-7; D may correspond to TRBD1 or TRBD2 (6 bases each). The CDR3 contains 11 residues. Germline V lookup: CDR1 GTSNPN, CDR2 SVGIG (reference sequence). The CDR3 reads CAWSVGGGPSF. Written as DNA, the CDR3 is TGTGCCTGGAGTGTCGGAGGGGGGCCGTCTTTC.

V is TRBV2 and J is TRBJ2-2, with TRBD1 as a possible D gene (5 bases). Trimming left V 2 bases short and J 2 bases short, with 15 bases between. This CDR3 spans 17 amino acids. Germline CDR1 SNHLY, CDR2 FYNNEI. CDR3 sequence: CASSEFPVTANTGELFF. In DNA form, the CDR3 reads TGTGCCAGCAGTGAATTTCCCGTGACAGCAAACACCGGGGAGCTGTTTTTT. Full variable domain (missing parts from reference TRBV2 and TRBJ2-2): EPEVTQTPSHQVTQMGQEVILRCVPISNHLYFYWYRQILGQKVEFLVSFYNNEISEKSEIFDDQFSVERPDGSNFTLKIRSTKLEDSAMYFCASSEFPVTANTGELFFGEGSRLTVL.

This clone was found once. The CDR3 spells CASSLQAWSGSTGELFF. The CDR3 DNA is TGTGCCAGCAGTCTCCAGGCGTGGTCAGGGAGCACCGGGGAGCTGTTTTTT. V gene TRBV6-6 combines with J gene TRBJ2-2; D is tentatively TRBD1 or TRBD2 (5 bases each). The CDR3 totals 17 residues. V was shortened by 5 bases and J by 4 bases, with 20 bases between the two germline ends. CDR1 is MNHNY, CDR2 SVGAGI, per germline (reference sequence).

This clone was counted a single time. The V and J genes are TRBV7-9 and TRBJ2-1; D ambiguous. V was trimmed by 5 bases and J by 12 bases, leaving 17 bases between them. The germline V gene encodes CDR1 SEHNR and CDR2 FQNEAQ (reference sequence). This CDR3 has 13 amino acids. Written as DNA, the CDR3 is TGTGCCAGCAGCCGAGACGGCCATCAAGGGCAGTTCTTC. Its translation is CASSRDGHQGQFF.

This chain joins TRBV19 and TRBJ1-2, with D unresolved. Germline CDR1 and CDR2: LNHDA and SQIVND (reference sequence). CDR3 length: 14 residues. The germline V and J ends were trimmed by 4 bases and 1 base, with 10 bases remaining between them. The chain's CDR3 is CASSTLGSNYGYTF. CDR3 in DNA: TGTGCCAGTAGTACGCTCGGGAGTAACTATGGCTACACCTTC. Looking up the rest from reference TRBV19 and TRBJ1-2 gives the full variable domain: DGGITQSPKYLFRKEGQNVTLSCEQNLNHDAMYWYRQDPGQGLRLIYYSQIVNDFQKGDIAEGYSVSREKKESFPLTVTSAQKNPTAFYLCASSTLGSNYGYTFGSGTRLTVV.